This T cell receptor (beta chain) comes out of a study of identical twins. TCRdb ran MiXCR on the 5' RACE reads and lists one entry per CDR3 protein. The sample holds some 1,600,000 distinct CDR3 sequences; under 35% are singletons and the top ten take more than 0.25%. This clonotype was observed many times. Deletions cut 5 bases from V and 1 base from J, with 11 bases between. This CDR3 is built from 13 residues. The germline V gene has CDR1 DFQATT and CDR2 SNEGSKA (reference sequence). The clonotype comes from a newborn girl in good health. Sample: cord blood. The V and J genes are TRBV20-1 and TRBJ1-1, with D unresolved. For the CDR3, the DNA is TGCAGTGCTCCTCGGACGGGGAACACTGAAGCTTTCTTT. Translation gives CSAPRTGNTEAFF.